This T cell receptor (beta chain) was recovered during a study of blood T cell repertoires in COVID-19. Germline V CDR1 and CDR2: MGHRA, YSYEKL. This CDR3 has 17 amino acids. Losses at the gene ends were 6 bases for V and 6 bases for J; bases not matched to a gene: 14. Here immunoSEQ multiplex PCR was the method, and the copy in TCRdb shows in-frame clones only, minus some. The table shows 90,000 to 120,000 clones, with around 87% occurring only once. Sequencing used peripheral blood. The clonotype originates from a man between 45 and 60 years old with acute or convalescent COVID-19. This chain uses TRBV4-1 with TRBJ1-2; TRBD1 matches 12 bases. The CDR3: CASSSVRDRGLRNGYTF. The CDR3 coding sequence is TGCGCCAGCAGTTCCGTCCGGGACAGGGGGCTTAGGAATGGCTACACCTTC.